Listed here is a single TCR beta chain. This sample was included in a study of early T cells in non-severe SARS-CoV-2 infection. The CDR3 covers 16 residues. Trimming cost V 3 bases and J 4 bases, with 16 bases left between them. Looked up from germline, CDR1 is WNHNN and CDR2 is SYGVQD (reference sequence). One entry per CDR3 protein results from TCRdb running MiXCR on the 5' RACE reads. The table shows some 25,000 distinct CDR3 sequences, with less than 7% occurring only once. Sequencing input: whole blood. The chain uses TRBV10-1 and TRBJ1-3; D is possibly TRBD1 (5 bases). The sequence was collected from an adult who was a healthcare worker with PCR-confirmed SARS-CoV-2 infection or an uninfected control (not recorded which). The CDR3 DNA sequence: TGCGCCAGCAGTGACCGGGGCCCAAATACCGGAAACACCATATATTTT. Its protein is CASSDRGPNTGNTIYF.